This TCR beta chain was recovered during a study of OX40 agonist ivuxolimab in advanced cancers. Background on the study: Patients received the agonistic anti-OX40 (CD134) antibody ivuxolimab. Patients in the trial were receiving intravenous ivuxolimab every 2 weeks, at doses of 0.01 to 10 mg/kg.

For this clone: The same CDR3 can be traced to other DNA sequences in this sample.

Germline V gene lookup returns CDR1 SGDLS and CDR2 YYNGEE. V lost 4 bases, J lost 6 bases, and 4 bases stayed unmatched. CDR3 length equals 14 residues. Measured with immunoSEQ multiplex PCR; TCRdb has only the in-frame clones, and not every one. The data show some 50,000 clones, just over 90% seen once. The TCR comes from an adult with an advanced solid tumor such as melanoma, head and neck, liver or kidney cancer. The specimen was CD4+ or CD8+ T cells sorted from blood, collected in a trial of the OX40 agonist ivuxolimab. J is TRBJ2-7 and V is TRBV9; 13 bases align to TRBD2. In DNA form, the CDR3 reads TGTGCCAGCAGCCCGCGGACTAGCGGGAGCGAGCAGTACTTC. Translated, it gives CASSPRTSGSEQYF. The variable domain in full, with the rest retrieved from reference TRBV9 and TRBJ2-7, is DSGVTQTPKHLITATGQRVTLRCSPRSGDLSVYWYQQSLDQGLQFLIQYYNGEERAKGNILERFSAQQFPDLHSELNLSSLELGDSALYFCASSPRTSGSEQYFGPGTRLTVT.